These 13 T cell receptor beta chains share one sample of origin, sequenced in a study of cytomegalovirus exposure and HLA in healthy donors. Use of 60 Vbeta and 13 Jbeta primers characterized the PCR. The assay was immunoSEQ multiplex PCR, and TCRdb's table has in-frame clones only and misses some. The repertoire has around 150,000 clones, 65% to 80% of them found once; the top ten carry 1.5% to 2%. Sequencing used PBMCs. Receptor source: a human donor in good health.

As DNA, the CDR3 is TGTGCCAGCAGCTTGGACGTAATGAGGAGCTCCTACGAGCAGTACTTC. Translating gives CASSLDVMRSSYEQYF. V usage is TRBV5-8 and J usage is TRBJ2-7; D gene ambiguous. Trimming took off 0 bases at V and 0 bases at J, with 13 bases between the two ends. CDR1 and CDR2 from the germline V gene are SGHTS and YDEGEE. CDR3 length: 16 amino acids. The full variable domain, in which reference TRBV5-8 and TRBJ2-7 provide the parts outside the CDR3, is EAGVTQSPTHLIKTRGQQATLRCSPISGHTSVYWYQQALGLGLQFLLWYDEGEERNRGNFPPRFSGRQFPNYSSELNVNALELEDSALYLCASSLDVMRSSYEQYFGPGTRLTVT.

J is TRBJ2-1 and V is TRBV4-3; perhaps TRBD2 as D (6 bases). The CDR3 spans 14 residues. Trimming pared 5 bases from V and 8 bases from J, leaving 16 bases between. In germline, CDR1 is LGHNA, CDR2 YSLEER. CDR3 bases: TGCGCCAGCAGCTACGACTCCAGCGGGTATGAGCAGTTCTTC. Translation: CASSYDSSGYEQFF.

The chain carries TRBV7-6 and TRBJ2-5; TRBD2 might be the D (5 bases). The CDR3 covers 14 residues. The ends were cut back, 5 bases at V and 0 bases at J, with 10 bases in the middle. Germline V gene lookup returns CDR1 SGHVS and CDR2 FNYEAQ. CDR3 residues: CASSRLGDQETQYF. The CDR3 DNA sequence: TGTGCCAGCAGCCGATTGGGAGACCAAGAGACCCAGTACTTC.

This clone was observed a few times. The V gene is TRBV7-9, the J gene TRBJ1-4, with a weak D call TRBD1 (6 bases). The V gene's germline CDR1 is SEHNR and CDR2 FQNEAQ (reference sequence). V was clipped by 2 bases and J by 0 bases, with 10 bases between them. There are 16 residues in the CDR3. CDR3 sequence (DNA): TGTGCCAGCAGCTTAACAGGGAGAGCAACTAATGAAAAACTGTTTTTT. This gives the protein CASSLTGRATNEKLFF.

This clone was recorded a few times. The J gene is TRBJ2-1, the V gene TRBV10-3; TRBD2 matches 7 bases. Unmatched junction bases numbered 5, after V lost 6 bases and J lost 9 bases. CDR3 size: 12 residues. Germline CDR1 reads ENHRY; CDR2 reads SYGVKD. The CDR3 bases are TGTGCCATCAGGGACGGGGGGTTTGAGCAGTTCTTC. This encodes CAIRDGGFEQFF.

This clone was counted a few times. The V call is TRBV5-1, the J call TRBJ2-2; the match to TRBD2 covers 10 bases. Germline CDR1 SGHRS, CDR2 YFSETQ. The CDR3 has 15 amino acids. J gave up 3 bases and V 3 bases, and 2 bases lay outside the gene matches. The CDR3 loop reads CASSSSGRDTGELFF. CDR3 DNA sequence: TGCGCCAGCAGCTCGAGCGGGAGGGACACCGGGGAGCTGTTTTTT. Full variable domain (remainder filled in from reference TRBV5-1 and TRBJ2-2): KAGVTQTPRYLIKTRGQQVTLSCSPISGHRSVSWYQQTPGQGLQFLFEYFSETQRNKGNFPGRFSGRQFSNSRSEMNVSTLELGDSALYLCASSSSGRDTGELFFGEGSRLTVL.

This clone has only a few counts. This chain uses TRBV28 with TRBJ1-5; a possible D gene is TRBD1 (6 bases). Germline loops: CDR1 MDHEN, CDR2 SYDVKM. Between the trimmed V and J ends, which lost 8 bases and 4 bases, there was a span of 18 bases. The CDR3 length is 15 residues. The CDR3: CASLWGQGLNQPQHF. The CDR3 nucleotides are TGTGCCAGCCTCTGGGGGCAGGGACTAAATCAGCCCCAGCATTTT. Full variable domain (remainder filled in from reference TRBV28 and TRBJ1-5): DVKVTQSSRYLVKRTGEKVFLECVQDMDHENMFWYRQDPGLGLRLIYFSYDVKMKEKGDIPEGYSVSREKKERFSLILESASTNQTSMYLCASLWGQGLNQPQHFGDGTRLSIL.

The genes are TRBV7-8 and TRBJ2-7; TRBD1 might be the D (6 bases). The CDR3 consists of 14 residues. Germline CDR1 SGHVS, CDR2 FQNEAQ. V shed 1 base and J shed 5 bases, with 12 bases lying between them. CDR3 nucleotides: TGTGCCAGCAGCTTAGTGCTGGGGGCCCACGAGCAGTACTTC. Translated, it gives CASSLVLGAHEQYF.

This clone has just one count. J is TRBJ2-3 and V is TRBV5-6, with D perhaps matching TRBD1 (6 bases). The CDR3 sequence is 17 residues long. Between the trimmed V and J ends, which lost 4 bases and 0 bases, there was a span of 18 bases. The germline gives CDR1 SGHDT, CDR2 YYEEEE. The chain's CDR3 is CASSPVWGRKSTDTQYF. The CDR3 DNA sequence: TGTGCCAGCAGCCCTGTTTGGGGGCGCAAGAGCACAGATACGCAGTATTTT. The full variable domain, completed using reference TRBV5-6 and TRBJ2-3, is DAGVTQSPTHLIKTRGQQVTLRCSPKSGHDTVSWYQQALGQGPQFIFQYYEEEERQRGNFPDRFSGHQFPNYSSELNVNALLLGDSALYLCASSPVWGRKSTDTQYFGPGTRLTVL.

The chain joins TRBV19 to TRBJ2-1; 8 nucleotides match TRBD2. CDR3 length: 16 residues. The J segment lost 5 bases and the V segment lost 6 bases, leaving 12 bases of the junction unmatched. From germline, CDR1 is LNHDA and CDR2 SQIVND (reference sequence). CDR3 in DNA: TGTGCCAGTAGCCAACCGCGGACGGGGGGGAACAATGAGCAGTTCTTC. Its translation is CASSQPRTGGNNEQFF.

CDR3 loop: CASSDEEGRETQYF. The CDR3 region has the DNA TGTGCCAGCAGTGATGAGGAGGGCCGGGAGACCCAGTACTTC. The chain employs TRBV2 and TRBJ2-5, with a weak D call TRBD2 (6 bases). This CDR3 is built from 14 residues. CDR1 and CDR2 (germline): SNHLY, FYNNEI. The V end was cut by 3 bases, the J end by 5 bases, with 13 bases between.

In its sample, this clone was seen a few times. This chain joins TRBV14 and TRBJ2-3; 8 bases fit TRBD2. CDR1 is SGHDN, CDR2 FVKESK, per germline. The CDR3 spans 13 residues. The junction had 5 bases not matched to a gene; V was cut back by 2 bases and J by 10 bases. CDR3 region: CASSQIGLAAQYF. CDR3 sequence (DNA): TGTGCCAGCAGCCAAATAGGACTAGCTGCGCAGTATTTT.

The rearrangement links TRBV1 to TRBJ2-5; the table assigns TRBD2, which was not confirmed against the DNA. TRBV1 is a documented pseudogene. The CDR3 spans 16 residues. The DNA of the CDR3 is TGCACCAGCAGCCAAGATCATGCGGAAGATCAAGAGACCCAGTACTTC. This encodes CTSSQDHAEDQETQYF.